This entry features one T cell receptor (beta chain) sequence. Its antigen is currently unknown. The CDR3 is 14 residues long. Trimming took 4 bases from V and 0 from J, leaving 7 bases between them. The V gene's germline CDR1 is SGHTA and CDR2 FQGNSA. This sample is part of a study of T cell repertoires in cytomegalovirus infection. Study details: Signatures in public TCR beta sequences pointed to both CMV infection and matching HLA type.

TCRdb ran MiXCR on the reads and lists one entry per CDR3 protein. The sample contains around 430,000 distinct CDR3 sequences, roughly 43% of which appear only once. Findings of the study overall: Carriers of CMV and the relevant HLA type were discriminated by public TCR beta frequency. HLA-C-restricted CMV-specific TCR beta clonotypes were dominant in the ex vivo response.

The specimen comprised cultured PBMCs, sampled from culture after CMV antigen stimulation. The origin of this receptor is a human donor in good health (CMV status not recorded). Some clones in this sample may be carry-over from other donors' samples. J is TRBJ2-1 and V is TRBV7-2; D ambiguous. The CDR3 region is CASSYLSSYNEQFF. Here the CDR3 DNA reads TGTGCCAGCAGCTACCTCAGCTCCTACAATGAGCAGTTCTTC.